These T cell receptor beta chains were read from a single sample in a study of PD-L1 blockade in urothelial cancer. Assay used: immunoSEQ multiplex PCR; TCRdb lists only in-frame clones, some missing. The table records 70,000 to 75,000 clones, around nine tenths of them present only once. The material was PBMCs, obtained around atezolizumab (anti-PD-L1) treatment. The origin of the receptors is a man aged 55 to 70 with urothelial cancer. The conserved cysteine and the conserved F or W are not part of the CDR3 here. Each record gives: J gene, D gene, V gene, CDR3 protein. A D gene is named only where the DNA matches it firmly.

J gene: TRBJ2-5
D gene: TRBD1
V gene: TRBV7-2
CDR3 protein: ASSLIGTGKETQY

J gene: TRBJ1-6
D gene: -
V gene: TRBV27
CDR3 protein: ASSPSGVWGNSPLH

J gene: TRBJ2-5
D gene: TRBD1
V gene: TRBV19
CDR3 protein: ASSDNRGNLYQETQY

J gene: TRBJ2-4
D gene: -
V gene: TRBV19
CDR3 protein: ASSPQGLLAKNIQY

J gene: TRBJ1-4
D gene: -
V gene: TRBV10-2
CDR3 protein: ASSESPGISEKLF

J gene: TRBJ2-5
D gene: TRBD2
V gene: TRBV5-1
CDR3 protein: ASRLAGGAETQY

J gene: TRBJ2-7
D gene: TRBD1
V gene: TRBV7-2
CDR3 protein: ASSSTGTGGYYEQY

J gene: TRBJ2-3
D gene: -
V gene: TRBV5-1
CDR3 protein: ASSFEDRRTDTQY

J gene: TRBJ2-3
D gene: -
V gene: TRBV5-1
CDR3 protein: ASSLQGTDTQY

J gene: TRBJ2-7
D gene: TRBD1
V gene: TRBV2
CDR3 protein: ASKQGVSYEQY

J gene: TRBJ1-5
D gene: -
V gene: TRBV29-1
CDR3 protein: SVVRSPCRDNQPQH

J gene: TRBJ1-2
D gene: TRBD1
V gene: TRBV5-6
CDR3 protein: ASSLGLTGSRNYGYT

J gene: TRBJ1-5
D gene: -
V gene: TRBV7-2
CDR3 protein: ASSPPRQGLSNQPQH

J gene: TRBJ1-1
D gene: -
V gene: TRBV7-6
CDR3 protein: ASSLAGGQTEAF

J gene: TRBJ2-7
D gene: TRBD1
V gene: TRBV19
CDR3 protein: ASSIWGQVYEQY

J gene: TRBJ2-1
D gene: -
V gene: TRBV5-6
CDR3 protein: ASSKTLRGNYNEQF

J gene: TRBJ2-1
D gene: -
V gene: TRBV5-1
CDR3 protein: ASSRRDANNEQF

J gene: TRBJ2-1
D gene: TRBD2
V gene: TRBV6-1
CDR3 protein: ATTSGGPDNEQF

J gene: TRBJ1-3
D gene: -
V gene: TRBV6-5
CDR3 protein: ASSPAPSSGNTIY

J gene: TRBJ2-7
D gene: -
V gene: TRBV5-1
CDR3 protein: ASSFGSSYEQY

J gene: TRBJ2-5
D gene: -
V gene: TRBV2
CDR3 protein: ASSVQDRETQY

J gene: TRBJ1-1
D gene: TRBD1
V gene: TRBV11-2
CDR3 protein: ASSSLSGTANTEAF

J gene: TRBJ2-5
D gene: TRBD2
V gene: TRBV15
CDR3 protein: ATSRDLASGGAETQY

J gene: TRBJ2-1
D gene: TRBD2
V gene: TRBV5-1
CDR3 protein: ASSMTSGLYNEQF

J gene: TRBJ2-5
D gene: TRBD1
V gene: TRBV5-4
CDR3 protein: ASSWGGTGQETQY

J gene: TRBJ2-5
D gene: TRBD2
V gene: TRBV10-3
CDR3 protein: ATSGLAGKETQY

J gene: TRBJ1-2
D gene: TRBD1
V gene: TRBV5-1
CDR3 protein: ASSLGTGGRGYT

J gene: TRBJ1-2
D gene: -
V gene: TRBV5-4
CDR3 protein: ASSLGGTQTNYGYT

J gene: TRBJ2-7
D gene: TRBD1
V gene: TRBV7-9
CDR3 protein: ASSQGSTGIEDPYEQY

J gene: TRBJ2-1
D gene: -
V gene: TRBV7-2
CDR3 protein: ASSQGLGDEQF

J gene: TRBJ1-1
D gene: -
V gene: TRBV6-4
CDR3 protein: ASSDSRGAEAF

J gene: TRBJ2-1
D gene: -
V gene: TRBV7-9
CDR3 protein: ASSLLAGGGRNEQF

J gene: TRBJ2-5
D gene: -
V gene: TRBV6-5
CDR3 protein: ASSETGRAY

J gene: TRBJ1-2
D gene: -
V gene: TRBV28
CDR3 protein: ASSPVGRIYGYT

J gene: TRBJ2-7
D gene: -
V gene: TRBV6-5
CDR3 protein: ASSYSTGTYEQY

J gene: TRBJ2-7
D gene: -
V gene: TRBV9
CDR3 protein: ASSVGTGLDYEQY

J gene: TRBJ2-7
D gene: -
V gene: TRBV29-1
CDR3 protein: SVRGGQISSYEQY

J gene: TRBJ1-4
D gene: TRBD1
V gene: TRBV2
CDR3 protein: ASRPRDRGREKLF

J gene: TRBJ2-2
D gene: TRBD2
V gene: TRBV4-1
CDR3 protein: ASSPGLAGRGELF

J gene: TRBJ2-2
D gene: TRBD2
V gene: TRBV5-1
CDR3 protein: ASSLSAGVNTGELF

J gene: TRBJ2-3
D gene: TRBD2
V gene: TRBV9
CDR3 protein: ASDSGREWGTQY

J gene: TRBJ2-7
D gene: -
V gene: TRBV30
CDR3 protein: ACTGALSYEQY

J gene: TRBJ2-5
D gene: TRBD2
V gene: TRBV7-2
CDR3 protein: ASSPGGGGRGQETQY

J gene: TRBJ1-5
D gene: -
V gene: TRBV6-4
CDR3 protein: ASSHQGSNQPQH

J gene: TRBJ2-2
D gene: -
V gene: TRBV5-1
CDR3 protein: ASSLRQRAGELF

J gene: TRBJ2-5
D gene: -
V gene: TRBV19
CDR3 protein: ASNPGDQETQY

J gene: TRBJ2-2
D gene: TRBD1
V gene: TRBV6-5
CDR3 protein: ASRRQGAGELF

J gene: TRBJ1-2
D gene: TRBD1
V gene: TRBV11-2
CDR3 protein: ASSSSDRGNNYGYT

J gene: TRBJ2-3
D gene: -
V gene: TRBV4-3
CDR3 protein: ASSQDLQAGDTQY